This T cell receptor (beta chain) was recovered during a study of T cell changes during pregnancy in multiple sclerosis. Some clones are missing from TCRdb's copy, which holds only in-frame ones; the method was immunoSEQ multiplex PCR. In the table there are 100,000 or so clones, about nine tenths of which are singletons. The germline gives CDR1 PRHDT, CDR2 FYEKMQ (reference sequence). V lost 2 bases and J 2 bases, leaving 2 bases between the germline ends. The CDR3 is made up of 12 amino acids. This sample comprised peripheral blood, obtained after pregnancy. This clonotype originated in a female donor with multiple sclerosis, enrolled in a pregnancy study. V and J are TRBV13 and TRBJ2-3; D uncertain. CDR3 protein: CASSLLTDTQYF. The DNA of the CDR3 is TGTGCCAGCAGCTTACTCACAGATACGCAGTATTTT.